This T cell receptor beta chain was observed in a study of shared clonotypes between healthy human individuals. Study results and caveats: It was anticipated that sequencing depth would influence how many clonotypes donors shared.

Of note for this clone: Its antigen is unknown.

The repertoire was sequenced with immunoSEQ multiplex PCR; TCRdb's copy has only in-frame clones and lacks some. The repertoire holds over 2,000,000 clones, 85% to 95% seen once, with 1.5% to 2% in the top ten. Naive CD8 isolation took CD45RO-negative cells positively selected for CCR7 and excluded terminally differentiated effector memory CD45RA+ cells. Per germline, CDR1 LNHDA and CDR2 SQIVND (reference sequence). Trimming removed 0 bases from V and 4 bases from J, with 12 bases in between. This CDR3 has 15 residues. Sequencing was performed on naive CD8+ T cells from PBMCs. This clonotype was obtained from a man between 18 and 29 years old in good health. Some clones in this sample may be carry-over from other donors' samples. V is TRBV19 and J is TRBJ1-1, with D maybe TRBD1 (5 bases). The CDR3 DNA follows: TGTGCCAGTAGTATAGATCACAGGTGGAGCACTGAAGCTTTCTTT. Translation gives CASSIDHRWSTEAFF.